This record concerns one T cell receptor beta chain sequence. What it binds is not known. The data are from a study of shared clonotypes between healthy human individuals. Investigators spread the genomic DNA of each subset evenly over several immunoSEQ plates. The protocol was immunoSEQ multiplex PCR, while the TCRdb copy is restricted to in-frame clones and leaves out a portion. The sample has about 1 million clones, around 82% seen once. Regarding the study as a whole: Sampling covered nothing but blood. Tissue TCR repertoires likely differ from those found in blood.

This TCR came from a man aged 18 to 35 in good health. Some clones in this sample may be carry-over from other donors' samples. Sequenced material: memory CD4+ T cells from PBMCs. Described subset: CD45RA-negative fraction.

Written as DNA, the CDR3 is TGTGCCACCAGCAGGGATATGACTAGCGGGAGGGCCCACACCGGGGAGCTGTTTTTT. Translated, it gives CATSRDMTSGRAHTGELFF. V gene TRBV15 combines with J gene TRBJ2-2; 14 nucleotides align to TRBD2. After removal of 3 bases from V and 3 bases from J, the junction contained 9 bases not matched to a gene. Germline CDR1 LNHNV, CDR2 YYDKDF (reference sequence). The CDR3 has 19 amino acids.